These T cell receptor beta chains were read from a single sample in a study of Graves' ophthalmopathy and Graves' hyperthyroidism. TCRdb itself ran the multiplex PCR reads through MiXCR, one entry per CDR3 protein. The table has around 670,000 distinct CDR3 sequences, 40% seen once. Sequencing was carried out using peripheral blood. All receptors derive from an adult man with Graves' ophthalmopathy. The CDR3 runs from the conserved cysteine through the conserved F or W.

>TRBJ2-7|TRBV9
CASSGAVGLREQYF
>TRBJ2-5|TRBV20-1
CSARGSGTSHRETQYF
>TRBJ1-4|TRBV7-9
CASSPWGGTNEKLFF
>TRBJ2-7|TRBV7-9
CASIIASGRVSYEQYF
>TRBJ1-6|TRBV10-1
CASSEGRDNSPLHF
>TRBJ1-1|TRBV10-3
CAISGTKGQSRNTEAFF
>TRBJ2-3|TRBV7-9
CASSLGTIDTQYF
>TRBJ1-2|TRBV5-4
CASSSGRMNGYTF
>TRBJ1-2|TRBV12-3/TRBV12-4
CASSTRGQGYGYTF
>TRBJ1-5|TRBV6-6
CASSYPDSQPQHF
>TRBJ1-2|TRBV5-5
CASSTSGGRANYGYTF
>TRBJ1-5|TRBV20-1
CSASDGSNQPQHF
>TRBJ1-1|TRBV7-3
CASSPSRGANTEAFF
>TRBJ2-5|TRBV6-5
CASRGTLETQYF
>TRBJ1-6|TRBV9
CASTQGGPLHF
>TRBJ1-5|TRBV24-1
CATSATEYTGEQPQHF
>TRBJ2-5|TRBV6-1
CASSENPDGLMTQYF
>TRBJ2-7|TRBV14
CASSHHRVFEQYF
>TRBJ1-1|TRBV24-1
CATSDTRQGPEAFF
>TRBJ2-5|TRBV11-3
CASSPAGAGVQETQYF
>TRBJ1-4|TRBV11-1
CASSNPGRGATNEKLFF
>TRBJ1-2|TRBV15
CATSALDRANYGYTF
>TRBJ2-1|TRBV7-9
CASSRGQGSEQFF
>TRBJ1-1|TRBV15
CATSRPLWDLSNTEAFF
>TRBJ2-2|TRBV29-1
CSGGDTGELFF
>TRBJ1-1|TRBV7-9
CASSRQDKGRRNTEAFF
>TRBJ2-7|TRBV6-2/TRBV6-3
CASSWSADEQYF
>TRBJ1-2|TRBV7-9
CASSLRAAYGYTF
>TRBJ1-2|TRBV24-1
CATSKGQGSGYGYTF
>TRBJ1-2|TRBV15
CATSSLQLGDYGYTF
>TRBJ1-6|TRBV10-3
CASSFRGRGSPLHF
>TRBJ2-5|TRBV7-9
CASSGGLAGSIQETQYF
>TRBJ1-1|TRBV10-3
CAISEGLQGNEGTEAFF
>TRBJ1-5|TRBV7-8
CASSSQGRNQPQHF
>TRBJ1-5|TRBV19
CASSIYGTGNQPQHF
>TRBJ2-5|TRBV2
CARTGQGETQYF
>TRBJ1-2|TRBV6-9
CASSYSKLQDGYTF
>TRBJ2-7|TRBV15
CATSRDAGGGSYEQYF
>TRBJ2-7|TRBV12-3/TRBV12-4
CASSLDRVREQYF
>TRBJ2-6|TRBV4-2
CASSQVAAGFSGANVLTF
>TRBJ1-5|TRBV19
CASSIEAESSNQPQHF
>TRBJ2-5|TRBV20-1
CSARDAAYQETQYF
>TRBJ1-6|TRBV6-6
CASSYGSSYNSPLHF
>TRBJ2-7|TRBV10-3
CASSSPRESGEQYF
>TRBJ2-2|TRBV2
CASSGDREAGELFF
>TRBJ1-5|TRBV7-9
CASSLIRTQGNDQPQHF
>TRBJ2-3|TRBV15
CATRTGASTDTQYF
>TRBJ2-7|TRBV7-6
CASSPPDRTYGQYF
>TRBJ1-5|TRBV7-2
CASSLVDSYSNQPQHF
>TRBJ1-4|TRBV10-3
CASSYLRRKNEKLFF
>NA|TRBV7-9
CASSGGTSGEGEQFF
>TRBJ2-2|TRBV5-6
CASSRAPGFGRTGELFF
>TRBJ1-1|TRBV19
CASRIGERGTEAFF
>TRBJ1-1|TRBV25-1
CASSQTGRVNTEAFF
>TRBJ2-7|TRBV10-2
CASSEGLGYPYEQYF
>TRBJ1-1|TRBV7-9
CASSQGRIAFF
>TRBJ2-7|TRBV13
CASTNEGSYEQYF
>TRBJ2-7|TRBV11-1
CAWSLDEQYF
>TRBJ1-6|TRBV20-1
CSAMTARDYNSPLHF